A selection of T cell receptor beta chains follows, all from one sample in a study of T cells in Graves' hyperthyroidism and ophthalmopathy. MiXCR, applied by TCRdb to the multiplex PCR reads, yields one record per CDR3 protein. The data show a few hundred thousand distinct CDR3 sequences, about 13% seen once. The source material was blood. These receptors were collected from a woman aged 18-29 years with Graves' hyperthyroidism. The CDR3 runs from the conserved cysteine through the conserved F or W. The D gene is left open where the match is weak. Expanded clones are given a class, and other clones once, few, many or no size at all.

J,V,size,D,CDR3,DNA
TRBJ1-1,TRBV30,few,.,CAWSVLGGRAFF,TGTGCCTGGAGTGTACTGGGGGGTCGGGCTTTCTTT
TRBJ2-5,TRBV18,.,TRBD1,CASSPNRGRGETQYF,TGTGCCAGCTCACCCAACAGGGGGCGAGGGGAGACCCAGTACTTC
TRBJ2-7,TRBV15,few,.,CATSIRTIAGTKDSYEQYF,TGTGCCACCAGCATTAGAACTATAGCCGGGACCAAAGACTCCTACGAGCAGTACTTC
TRBJ2-1,TRBV7-2,few,.,CANSLDYNEQFF,TGTGCCAACAGCTTAGACTACAATGAGCAGTTCTTC
TRBJ1-1,TRBV5-1,few,.,CASSLGSLRHTEAFF,TGCGCCAGCAGCTTGGGTTCGCTCCGGCACACTGAAGCTTTCTTT
TRBJ2-2,TRBV30,.,.,CAWSVGNTGELFF,TGTGCCTGGAGTGTAGGGAACACCGGGGAGCTGTTTTTT
TRBJ2-7,TRBV20-1,many,.,CSAEDGGLEQYF,TGCAGTGCCGAAGATGGCGGCCTTGAGCAGTACTTC
TRBJ2-3,TRBV18,many,.,CASSPRQNIGTDTQYF,TGTGCCAGCTCACCCAGACAGAATATAGGCACAGATACGCAGTATTTT
TRBJ1-2,TRBV28,.,.,CASRGHYGYTF,TGTGCCAGCAGGGGACATTATGGCTACACCTTC
TRBJ2-1,TRBV13,.,TRBD1,CASSVRQGEQFF,TGTGCCAGCAGCGTCAGACAGGGTGAGCAGTTCTTC
TRBJ2-1,TRBV2,many,TRBD2,CASSSGLGNEQFF,TGTGCCAGCTCTAGCGGTTTGGGGAATGAGCAGTTCTTC
TRBJ2-2,TRBV5-1,.,.,CASSLVVADTGELFF,TGCGCCAGCAGCTTGGTGGTAGCGGACACCGGGGAGCTGTTTTTT
TRBJ2-7,TRBV7-9,many,TRBD1,CASSFRDRVEGLAPYEQYF,TGTGCCAGCAGCTTCCGGGACAGGGTAGAGGGGCTAGCCCCCTACGAGCAGTACTTC
TRBJ2-7,TRBV20-1,many,TRBD1,CSAKGASNDYEQYF,TGCAGTGCTAAGGGGGCGTCAAACGACTACGAGCAGTACTTC
TRBJ2-7,TRBV7-2,many,TRBD2,CASSLAGGANEQYF,TGTGCCAGCAGCTTAGCGGGAGGGGCGAACGAGCAGTACTTC
TRBJ2-1,TRBV2,many,TRBD2,CASRLAGRYNEQFF,TGTGCCAGCAGACTAGCGGGAAGGTACAATGAGCAGTTCTTC
TRBJ2-7,TRBV20-1,few,.,CSARGLGVGDEQYF,TGCAGTGCTAGGGGCCTCGGGGTAGGAGACGAGCAGTACTTC
TRBJ1-3,TRBV12-3/TRBV12-4,many,.,CASSYDRGNTIYF,TGTGCCAGCAGTTATGACAGGGGAAACACCATATATTTT
TRBJ2-3,TRBV7-9,many,TRBD2,CASTPGLAGHTDTQYF,TGTGCCAGCACCCCGGGGCTAGCGGGGCACACAGATACGCAGTATTTT
TRBJ1-2,TRBV27,many,TRBD1,CASSGGTGLSWGYTF,TGTGCCAGCAGTGGGGGGACAGGGCTAAGTTGGGGCTACACCTTC
TRBJ2-1,TRBV7-3,many,.,CASSPNPVGTWANEQFF,TGTGCCAGCAGCCCCAACCCGGTGGGGACTTGGGCGAATGAGCAGTTCTTC
TRBJ1-2,TRBV12-3/TRBV12-4,few,.,CASRLGKANYGYTF,TGTGCCAGCAGGCTCGGGAAAGCTAACTATGGCTACACCTTC
TRBJ2-2,TRBV27,many,TRBD1,CASSFQTGVRTGELFF,TGTGCCAGCAGTTTCCAGACAGGGGTCCGCACCGGGGAGCTGTTTTTT
TRBJ1-1,TRBV5-8,few,.,CASSFRVPEAFF,TGTGCCAGCAGCTTCCGGGTTCCTGAAGCTTTCTTT
TRBJ1-1,TRBV28,many,TRBD1,CASTSRQGLNTEAFF,TGTGCCAGCACTTCTAGACAGGGTCTGAACACTGAAGCTTTCTTT
TRBJ2-1,TRBV30,many,.,CAWSDFYNEQFF,TGTGCCTGGAGCGACTTTTACAATGAGCAGTTCTTC
TRBJ2-1,TRBV6-2/TRBV6-3,many,.,CASSDLGTHNEQFF,TGTGCCAGCAGTGACCTCGGGACGCACAATGAGCAGTTCTTC
TRBJ1-3,TRBV13,few,.,CASSHLVSGNTIYF,TGTGCCAGCAGCCACCTCGTCTCTGGAAACACCATATATTTT
TRBJ2-7,TRBV3-1,many,TRBD2,CASSRWSGSEGQYF,TGTGCCAGCAGTCGATGGAGCGGGAGTGAGGGGCAGTACTTC
TRBJ2-5,TRBV11-2,few,.,CASSLARDSGTQYF,TGTGCCAGCAGCTTAGCGAGGGACTCGGGGACCCAGTACTTC
TRBJ2-6,TRBV27,many,.,CASSLNSGANVLTF,TGTGCCAGCAGTTTAAACTCTGGGGCCAACGTCCTGACTTTC
TRBJ2-5,TRBV27,many,TRBD2,CASSRLAGGQETQYF,TGTGCCAGCAGTCGACTAGCGGGAGGGCAAGAGACCCAGTACTTC
TRBJ1-1,TRBV7-9,many,.,CASSSRLRGTNTEAFF,TGTGCCAGCAGCTCAAGGCTGAGGGGCACCAACACTGAAGCTTTCTTT
TRBJ2-5,TRBV15,many,.,CATSRPAGETQYF,TGTGCCACCAGTCGACCCGCAGGGGAGACCCAGTACTTC
TRBJ2-1,TRBV7-3,many,.,CASSPRGQGLEQFF,TGTGCCAGCAGCCCAAGGGGACAAGGACTCGAGCAGTTCTTC
TRBJ2-1,TRBV12-3/TRBV12-4,many,.,CASSLRSTYNEQFF,TGTGCCAGCAGTTTGCGTTCCACCTACAATGAGCAGTTCTTC
TRBJ1-3,TRBV6-1,many,.,CASSYPDMSSGNTIYF,TGTGCCAGCAGTTACCCTGACATGAGCTCTGGAAACACCATATATTTT
TRBJ2-1,TRBV19,many,TRBD2,CASSGGWELAYNEQFF,TGTGCCAGTAGCGGGGGGTGGGAGCTTGCCTACAATGAGCAGTTCTTC
TRBJ2-1,TRBV7-2,many,.,CASSLVVNEQFF,TGTGCCAGCAGCTTAGTGGTTAATGAGCAGTTCTTC
TRBJ2-2,TRBV5-1,.,.,CASRPWGTGELFF,TGCGCCAGCAGGCCCTGGGGCACCGGGGAGCTGTTTTTT
TRBJ2-2,TRBV9,few,TRBD2,CASSVSGDYTGELFF,TGTGCCAGCAGTGTCAGCGGGGACTACACCGGGGAGCTGTTTTTT
TRBJ1-4,TRBV10-3,.,.,CATQDRNEKLFF,TGTGCCACCCAGGACCGGAATGAAAAACTGTTTTTT
TRBJ2-2,TRBV7-9,.,.,CASSRNSANTGELFF,TGTGCCAGCAGCCGCAATTCGGCGAACACCGGGGAGCTGTTTTTT
TRBJ1-6,TRBV28,.,.,CASRSSNNSPLHF,TGTGCCAGCAGATCTTCGAATAATTCACCCCTCCACTTT
TRBJ2-3,TRBV29-1,few,TRBD1,CSEEQGAGTQYF,TGCAGCGAGGAACAGGGGGCGGGTACGCAGTATTTT
TRBJ1-6,TRBV7-6,once,.,CASRLSGRSNSPLHF,TGTGCCAGCAGGCTTAGTGGCCGATCCAATTCACCCCTCCACTTT
TRBJ2-7,TRBV7-2,many,.,CASTLADEQYF,TGTGCCAGCACCCTAGCCGACGAGCAGTACTTC
TRBJ1-3,TRBV9,.,.,CASSPTVSSGNTIYF,TGTGCCAGCAGCCCGACGGTCAGCTCTGGAAACACCATATATTTT
TRBJ2-3,TRBV28,many,TRBD1,CASSPTGGTDTQYF,TGTGCCAGCAGTCCCACAGGGGGCACAGATACGCAGTATTTT
TRBJ2-1,TRBV28,.,.,CASAENNEQFF,TGTGCCAGCGCCGAAAACAATGAGCAGTTCTTC